This section outlines one T cell receptor beta chain sequence together with its context. This entry is derived from a study of blood T cell repertoires in COVID-19. Overall study context: Some COVID-19 samples were acute and others convalescent; all came from the United States, Italy and Spain.

In the study's own analysis: Reference gene primer amplification gave nucleated cell count estimates. Generated by immunoSEQ multiplex PCR, the TCRdb table keeps only in-frame clones and is missing some. That table furnishes V, J and clone size, whereas the DNA furnished D and trimming. Among a few hundred thousand clones listed, roughly nine tenths were seen once. The CDR3 extends over 12 amino acids. V was shortened by 8 bases and J by 7 bases, with 10 bases between the two germline ends. Germline lookup yields CDR1 KGHDR and CDR2 SFDVKD. One Seattle source followed patients from active infection through their disease course.

This receptor was identified in a woman under 40 with COVID-19, enrolled during active disease. The chain recombines TRBV24-1 with TRBJ2-2, with D uncertain. Source material: peripheral blood. In nucleotides, the CDR3 is TGTGCCACCATGGCTTTAAACGGGGAGCTGTTTTTT. Its translation: CATMALNGELFF.